This is a list of T cell receptor beta chains from one sample in a study of shared clonotypes between healthy human individuals. Here immunoSEQ multiplex PCR was the method, and the copy in TCRdb shows in-frame clones only, minus some. The top ten hold under 15% of the sample, which has 400,000 to 600,000 clones, 75% to 80% seen once. Material: PBMCs. The source is a woman aged 40 to 50 in good health. Some clones in this sample may be carry-over from other donors' samples. CDR3s include the opening cysteine and the closing phenylalanine or tryptophan.

V	J	CDR3
TRBV27	TRBJ1-2	CASSFRQSYGYTF
TRBV7-9	TRBJ1-5	CASSLVREWGVNQPQHF
TRBV6-5	TRBJ2-7	CASSTSESWEQYF
TRBV2	TRBJ1-2	CASLLPGQGVYGHTF
TRBV11-3	TRBJ2-7	CASSLGGGAYEQYF
TRBV5-1	TRBJ2-1	CASSAQGSSYNEQFF
TRBV5-1	TRBJ2-5	CASSFPAGGTQYF
TRBV11-2	TRBJ2-7	CASSPQNLYEQYF
TRBV5-4	TRBJ2-1	CASSLASGSGEQFF
TRBV5-5	TRBJ2-7	CASSLSGTSYEQYF
TRBV30	TRBJ2-1	CAWSRGLAGVNEQFF
TRBV6-1	TRBJ1-6	CASSEAGGTGNSPLHF
TRBV27	TRBJ2-1	CASSRTLRQGIYNEQFF
TRBV5-1	TRBJ2-1	CASSSPPRDRAVNEQFF
TRBV5-6	TRBJ2-3	CASSPTTSGSGDTQYF
TRBV30	TRBJ1-2	CLRGDYGYTF
TRBV7-8	TRBJ2-6	CAVGNSGANVLTF
TRBV27	TRBJ1-1	CASNPGGVIGTEAFF
TRBV5-1	TRBJ1-3	CASSDTGSGNTIYF
TRBV2	TRBJ2-1	CASTWREAYEQFF
TRBV4-1	TRBJ1-1	CASSQDEGMNTEAFF
TRBV4-3	TRBJ2-1	CASSQDPGSSSLNEQFF
TRBV28	TRBJ1-2	CASRYRDPSNYGYTF
TRBV29-1	TRBJ1-2	CSVAKGTGGADYGYTF
TRBV7-3	TRBJ2-1	CASSFRRFNEQFF
TRBV30	TRBJ2-1	CAWSVGGSHEQFF
TRBV27	TRBJ2-7	CASSVLGYEQYF
TRBV2	TRBJ2-7	CASTRPSLARSYEQYF
TRBV15	TRBJ2-1	CATSRDPSTGQAPGEQFF
TRBV5-6	TRBJ2-1	CASSSGTLSYNEQFF
TRBV7-3	TRBJ2-1	CASSLTGSGAYNEQFF
TRBV29-1	TRBJ2-3	CSARQGGTDTQYF
TRBV7-2	TRBJ1-5	CASSLRQGGQPQHF
TRBV14	TRBJ1-1	CASSYQRPYTEAFF
TRBV11-2	TRBJ1-3	CASSFGPSSLSGNTIYF
TRBV6-5	TRBJ2-1	CASRPRVDNEQFF
TRBV28	TRBJ2-5	CASLQGGGETQYF
TRBV11-2	TRBJ2-7	CASSQGRSEQYF
TRBV6-1	TRBJ2-7	CASSGLAGGPHEQYF
TRBV5-1	TRBJ2-7	CASAVEAVPYEQYF
TRBV7-2	TRBJ1-5	CASSSGQGEGNQPQHF
TRBV15	TRBJ2-3	CATSTLSTDTQYF
TRBV7-9	TRBJ2-6	CASSLSGSGANVLTF
TRBV7-2	TRBJ2-7	CASSLRGVYEQYF
TRBV6-5	TRBJ2-3	CASSYLLATDTQYF
TRBV9	TRBJ2-6	CASSVGGGISGANVLTF